This TCR beta chain was recorded in a study of blood T cell repertoires in COVID-19. Participant reports of clinical history set cohort assignment. Within the 2 weeks before study entry, each person in the exposed group met a COVID-19 case. Methods used by the authors: For nucleated cells, counts were estimated from reference gene primer amplification. Clones were read by immunoSEQ multiplex PCR, and TCRdb kept only the in-frame ones, dropping some. V, J and clone size are those of that table, while D and trimming were read from the DNA. This sample carries 350,000 to 450,000 clones, 90% to 95% of them seen once, and the ten largest clones take roughly 0.86%. The germline V gene has CDR1 SNHLY and CDR2 FYNNEI. V was trimmed by 0 bases and J by 6 bases, leaving 17 bases between them. The CDR3 spans 17 residues.

The TCR originated in a woman between 40 and 50 years old who had been exposed to COVID-19. The chain links TRBV2 to TRBJ1-4, with D possibly TRBD1 on 5 matching bases. The sequenced sample consisted of PBMCs or T cells enriched from blood (not recorded which). The CDR3 nucleotides read TGTGCCAGCAGTGAAGCGCCGGCCACGATCAGGGATGAAAAACTGTTTTTT. Its translation is CASSEAPATIRDEKLFF.